The rows below give T cell receptor beta chains drawn from one sample of a study of radiation and T cells in renal cell carcinoma. TCRdb's table, derived via immunoSEQ multiplex PCR, lists solely in-frame clones and lacks some. Counted here are some 130,000 clones, roughly four fifths occurring once; the ten biggest clones make up about 1.9%. The sequencing used blood, collected from a patient whose treatment included radiotherapy and nephrectomy. The receptors come from a woman in her fifties or sixties with renal cell carcinoma. CDR3s include the opening cysteine and the closing phenylalanine or tryptophan. A D gene is named only where the DNA matches it firmly. The listing skips clone size in some rows; elsewhere it reads once, few, many or a size class.

TRBD1,TRBV28,TRBJ1-2,.,CASSLGGQGTNYGYTF,TGTGCCAGCAGTTTAGGGGGACAGGGAACCAACTATGGCTACACCTTC
.,TRBV7-9,TRBJ1-2,.,CASSLGEEPSPF,TGTGCCAGCAGCTTAGGTGAGGAACCGTCTCCCTTC
.,TRBV5-4,TRBJ2-5,.,CASSLGREETQYF,TGTGCCAGCAGCTTGGGTCGTGAAGAGACCCAGTACTTC
TRBD2,TRBV5-1,TRBJ2-7,few,CASSNLPSSGGFSEQYF,TGCGCCAGCAGCAATCTACCTTCTAGCGGGGGGTTCAGCGAGCAGTACTTC
.,TRBV5-1,TRBJ2-2,once,CASSLNSQPTGELFF,TGCGCCAGCAGCTTGAACTCCCAGCCGACCGGGGAGCTGTTTTTT
.,TRBV19,TRBJ1-1,.,CASSIRLGGKAFF,TGTGCCAGTAGTATTCGTTTGGGGGGTAAAGCTTTCTTT
.,TRBV28,TRBJ2-6,.,CASSIGYSGANVLTF,TGTGCCAGCAGTATTGGGTACTCTGGGGCCAACGTCCTGACTTTC
.,TRBV6-6,TRBJ2-7,.,CASSYSGLFYEQYF,TGTGCCAGCAGTTACTCCGGTCTCTTCTACGAGCAGTACTTC
.,TRBV15,TRBJ1-4,once,CATKIGVLSTNEKLFF,TGTGCCACCAAGATAGGGGTTTTGTCGACTAATGAAAAACTGTTTTTT
.,TRBV2,TRBJ2-5,.,CASSLNRAGGETQYF,TGTGCCAGCAGTCTTAACCGGGCCGGGGGAGAGACCCAGTACTTC
.,TRBV19,TRBJ2-3,.,CASSKASRTDTQYF,TGTGCCAGTAGTAAGGCTAGCCGCACAGATACGCAGTATTTT
.,TRBV28,TRBJ1-4,once,CASSLTSEDEKLFF,TGTGCCAGCAGTTTGACATCAGAGGACGAAAAACTGTTTTTT
.,TRBV15,TRBJ1-1,many,CATSQDGLNTEAFF,TGTGCCACCAGCCAGGACGGCCTGAACACTGAAGCTTTCTTT
.,TRBV28,TRBJ2-6,.,CATKTEGSGANVLTF,TGTGCCACCAAGACTGAGGGTTCTGGGGCCAACGTCCTGACTTTC
.,TRBV6-1,TRBJ1-1,.,CASRTGMNTEAFF,TGTGCCAGCAGGACAGGTATGAACACTGAAGCTTTCTTT
.,TRBV5-6,TRBJ2-1,.,CASSLLLAGYEQFF,TGTGCCAGCAGCTTGCTCCTCGCGGGGTATGAGCAGTTCTTC
.,TRBV5-1,TRBJ1-4,few,CASSLGVQSGEKLFF,TGCGCCAGCAGCTTGGGGGTCCAGTCAGGGGAAAAACTGTTTTTT
TRBD2,TRBV19,TRBJ2-1,.,CASTAGVYNEQFF,TGTGCCAGTACGGCGGGAGTGTACAATGAGCAGTTCTTC
.,TRBV6-5,TRBJ2-7,.,CASSYEFVDRFSEQYF,TGTGCCAGCAGTTACGAGTTCGTCGACAGATTTTCCGAGCAGTACTTC
TRBD1,TRBV2,TRBJ1-2,few,CASSRTGDYGYTF,TGTGCCAGCAGTCGGACAGGGGACTATGGCTACACCTTC
TRBD2,TRBV5-4,TRBJ2-3,.,CASSTGGPKDTQYF,TGTGCCAGCAGCACGGGGGGGCCCAAAGATACGCAGTATTTT
.,TRBV19,TRBJ1-1,.,CASRTDSVFENTEAFF,TGTGCCAGTAGGACGGACAGCGTTTTCGAGAACACTGAAGCTTTCTTT
.,TRBV28,TRBJ2-7,.,CASSPERVEQYF,TGTGCCAGCAGTCCAGAGAGGGTGGAGCAGTACTTC
.,TRBV5-4,TRBJ2-5,.,CASSLPGGPQETQYF,TGTGCCAGCAGCTTGCCCGGGGGCCCCCAAGAGACCCAGTACTTC
.,TRBV29-1,TRBJ1-3,once,CSVDRVSGNTIYF,TGCAGCGTTGACCGGGTCTCTGGAAACACCATATATTTT
.,TRBV27,TRBJ1-1,few,CASSLFGGRTEAFF,TGTGCCAGCAGTTTATTTGGGGGCCGCACTGAAGCTTTCTTT
.,TRBV7-9,TRBJ2-7,.,CASSSTPPEQYF,TGTGCCAGCAGCTCTACCCCCCCCGAGCAGTACTTC
.,TRBV5-1,TRBJ2-3,.,CASSLENTQYF,TGCGCCAGCAGCTTGGAAAATACGCAGTATTTT
.,TRBV7-9,TRBJ1-1,.,CASSPAALQTNTEAFF,TGTGCCAGCAGTCCTGCGGCCCTACAGACGAACACTGAAGCTTTCTTT
.,TRBV5-1,TRBJ2-2,.,CASRGRSLSTGELFF,TGCGCCAGCAGAGGCAGATCTTTATCCACCGGGGAGCTGTTTTTT
.,TRBV28,TRBJ1-2,.,CASIGGGRYGYTF,TGTGCCAGCATTGGGGGAGGGCGCTATGGCTACACCTTC
TRBD1,TRBV7-2,TRBJ1-2,.,CASSQQGQLDGYTF,TGTGCCAGCAGCCAACAGGGACAGTTGGATGGCTACACCTTC
TRBD2,TRBV6-1,TRBJ2-1,.,CASRESGNNEQFF,TGTGCCAGCAGGGAAAGCGGGAACAATGAGCAGTTCTTC
.,TRBV19,TRBJ2-3,once,CASSIKGLSTDTQYF,TGTGCCAGTAGTATAAAGGGACTCAGCACAGATACGCAGTATTTT
.,TRBV6-1,TRBJ2-3,.,CAISDPGGPSTDTQYF,TGTGCCATCAGTGATCCCGGGGGACCTAGCACAGATACGCAGTATTTT
TRBD1,TRBV30,TRBJ1-5,.,CAWSAISTGGHQPQHF,TGTGCCTGGAGTGCCATCTCGACAGGGGGCCATCAGCCCCAGCATTTT
.,TRBV25-1,TRBJ1-2,.,CASSESGGYTF,TGTGCCAGCAGTGAATCGGGAGGCTACACCTTC
.,TRBV7-3,TRBJ2-5,.,CASSLSPQETQYF,TGTGCCAGCAGCTTAAGTCCCCAAGAGACCCAGTACTTC
TRBD1,TRBV6-5,TRBJ1-1,.,CASSYAGGTEAFF,TGTGCCAGCAGTTACGCAGGGGGCACTGAAGCTTTCTTT
.,TRBV27,TRBJ2-7,.,CASSIVHGDEQYF,TGTGCCAGCAGTATCGTCCACGGAGACGAGCAGTACTTC
.,TRBV4-2,TRBJ2-2,once,CASSPLGPNTGELFF,TGTGCCAGCAGCCCCCTGGGGCCGAACACCGGGGAGCTGTTTTTT
TRBD1,TRBV2,TRBJ2-7,once,CASSRQGAYEQYF,TGTGCCAGCAGTAGACAGGGGGCATACGAGCAGTACTTC
.,TRBV28,TRBJ1-2,.,CASSSDSLYGYTF,TGTGCCAGCAGTTCCGACAGCCTTTATGGCTACACCTTC
.,TRBV5-6,TRBJ1-1,once,CASSSPGNTEAFF,TGTGCCAGCAGCTCCCCTGGGAACACTGAAGCTTTCTTT
TRBD1,TRBV6-4,TRBJ1-5,.,CASSDSGQRRPNQPQHF,TGTGCCAGCAGTGACTCGGGACAGCGAAGGCCCAATCAGCCCCAGCATTTT
.,TRBV4-3,TRBJ2-1,.,CASSGSSSYNEQFF,TGCGCCAGCAGCGGGAGCTCGTCCTACAATGAGCAGTTCTTC
.,TRBV5-1,TRBJ2-5,.,CASRTNPQETQYF,TGCGCCAGCCGGACAAACCCCCAAGAGACCCAGTACTTC
.,TRBV6-1,TRBJ1-1,few,CASSGRGNTEAFF,TGTGCCAGCAGTGGCAGAGGGAACACTGAAGCTTTCTTT
TRBD2,TRBV6-5,TRBJ2-1,.,CASSYLGRAHEQFF,TGTGCCAGCAGTTACCTGGGGAGGGCCCATGAGCAGTTCTTC
TRBD1,TRBV5-1,TRBJ1-2,.,CASSFGTGERGRYGYTF,TGCGCCAGCAGCTTCGGGACAGGGGAGCGTGGTCGGTATGGCTACACCTTC
TRBD1,TRBV5-1,TRBJ2-1,.,CASSTGTGEGNEQFF,TGCGCCAGCAGCACCGGGACAGGAGAAGGGAATGAGCAGTTCTTC
.,TRBV2,TRBJ1-5,.,CASRPGTQSSTGPQHF,TGTGCCAGCAGACCGGGGACGCAATCCTCCACGGGGCCCCAGCATTTT
.,TRBV5-1,TRBJ1-6,.,CASSLDGGYDSPLHF,TGCGCCAGCAGCTTGGATGGGGGTTACGATTCACCCCTCCACTTT
.,TRBV19,TRBJ2-5,.,CASSIGGVPSETQYF,TGTGCCAGTAGTATAGGCGGGGTTCCCAGTGAGACCCAGTACTTC